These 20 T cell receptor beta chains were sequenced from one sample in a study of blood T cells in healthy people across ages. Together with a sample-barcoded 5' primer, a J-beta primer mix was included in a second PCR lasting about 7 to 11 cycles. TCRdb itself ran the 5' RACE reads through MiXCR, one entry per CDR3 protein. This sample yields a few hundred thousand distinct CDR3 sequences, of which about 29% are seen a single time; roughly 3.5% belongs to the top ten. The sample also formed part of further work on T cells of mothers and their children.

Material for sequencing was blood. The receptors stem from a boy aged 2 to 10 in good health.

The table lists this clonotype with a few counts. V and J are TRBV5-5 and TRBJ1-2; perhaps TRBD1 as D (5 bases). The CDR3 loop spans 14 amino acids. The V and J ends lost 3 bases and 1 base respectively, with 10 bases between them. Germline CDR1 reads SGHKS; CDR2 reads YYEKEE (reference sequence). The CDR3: CASSYPDSNYGYTF. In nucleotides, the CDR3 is TGTGCCAGCAGCTATCCCGACAGTAACTATGGCTACACCTTC.

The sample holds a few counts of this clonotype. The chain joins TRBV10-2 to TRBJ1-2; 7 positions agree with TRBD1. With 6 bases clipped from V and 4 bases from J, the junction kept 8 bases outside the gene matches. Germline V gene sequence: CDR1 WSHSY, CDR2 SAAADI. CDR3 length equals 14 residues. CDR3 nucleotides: TGCGCCAGCAGACCGATACAGGGGACCTATGGCTACACCTTC. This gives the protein CASRPIQGTYGYTF.

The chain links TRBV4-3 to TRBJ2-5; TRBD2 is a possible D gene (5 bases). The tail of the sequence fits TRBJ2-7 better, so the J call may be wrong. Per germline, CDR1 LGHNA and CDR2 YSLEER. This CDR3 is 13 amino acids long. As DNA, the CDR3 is TGCGCCAGCAGCCAAGGGACTCTAGACGAGCAGTACTTC. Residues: CASSQGTLDEQYF.

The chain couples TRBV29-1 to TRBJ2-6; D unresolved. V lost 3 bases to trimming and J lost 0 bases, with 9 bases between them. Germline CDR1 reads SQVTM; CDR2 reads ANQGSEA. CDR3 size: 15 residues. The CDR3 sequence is CSVDDQTSGANVLTF. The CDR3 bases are TGCAGCGTTGATGATCAGACCTCTGGGGCCAACGTCCTGACTTTC.

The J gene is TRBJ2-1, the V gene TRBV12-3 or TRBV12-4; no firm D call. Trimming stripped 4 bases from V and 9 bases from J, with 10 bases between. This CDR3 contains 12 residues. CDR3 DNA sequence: TGTGCCAGCAGTTCGTCTGTGGGTGAGCAGTTCTTC. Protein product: CASSSSVGEQFF.

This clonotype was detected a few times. The DNA for the CDR3 is TGTGCCAGCGAGACAGGGGTGAATGAGCAGTTCTTC. Translation gives CASETGVNEQFF. The chain uses TRBV25-1 and TRBJ2-1; 8 nucleotides align to TRBD1. The CDR3 totals 12 residues. After removal of 8 bases from V and 7 bases from J, the junction contained 4 bases not matched to a gene. Germline values: CDR1 MGHDK, CDR2 SYGVNS.

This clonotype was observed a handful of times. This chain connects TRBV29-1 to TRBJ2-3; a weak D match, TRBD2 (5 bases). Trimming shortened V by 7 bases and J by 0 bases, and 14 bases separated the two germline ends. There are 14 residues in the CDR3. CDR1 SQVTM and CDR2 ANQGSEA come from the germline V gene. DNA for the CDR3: TGCAGCGCTCGGGGAAGGTCGAGCACAGATACGCAGTATTTT. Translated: CSARGRSSTDTQYF.

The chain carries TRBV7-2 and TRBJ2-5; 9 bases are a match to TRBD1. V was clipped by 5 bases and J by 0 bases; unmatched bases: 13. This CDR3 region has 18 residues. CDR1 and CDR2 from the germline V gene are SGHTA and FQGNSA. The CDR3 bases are TGTGCCAGCAGCCCGGGACAGGGTCAGGCAACGTACCAAGAGACCCAGTACTTC. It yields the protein CASSPGQGQATYQETQYF.

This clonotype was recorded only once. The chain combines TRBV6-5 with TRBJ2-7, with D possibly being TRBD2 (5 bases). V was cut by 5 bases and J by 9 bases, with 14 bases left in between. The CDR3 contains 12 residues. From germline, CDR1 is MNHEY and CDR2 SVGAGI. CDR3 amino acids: CASSRRGFGQYF. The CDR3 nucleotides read TGTGCCAGCAGTAGACGAGGGTTCGGGCAGTACTTC.

The DNA of the CDR3 is TGCGCCAGCAGCATAGCGGGGGGGCCTCTGGAGACCCAGTACTTC. This gives the protein CASSIAGGPLETQYF. The rearrangement uses TRBV5-1 and TRBJ2-5, with TRBD2 matching over 11 bases. Per the germline V gene, CDR1 is SGHRS and CDR2 is YFSETQ. The length of the CDR3 is 15 residues. The J segment lost 5 bases and the V segment lost 4 bases, leaving 7 bases of the junction unmatched. Based on the CDR3 plus reference TRBV5-1 and TRBJ2-5, the full variable domain is KAGVTQTPRYLIKTRGQQVTLSCSPISGHRSVSWYQQTPGQGLQFLFEYFSETQRNKGNFPGRFSGRQFSNSRSEMNVSTLELGDSALYLCASSIAGGPLETQYFGPGTRLLVL.

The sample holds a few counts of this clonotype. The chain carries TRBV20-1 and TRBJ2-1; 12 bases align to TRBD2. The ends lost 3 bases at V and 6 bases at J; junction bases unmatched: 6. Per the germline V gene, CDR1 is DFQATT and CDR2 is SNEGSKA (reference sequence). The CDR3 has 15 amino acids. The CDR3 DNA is TGCAGTGCTAGGGAACTAGCGGGAGGTCGCAATGAGCAGTTCTTC. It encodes CSARELAGGRNEQFF.

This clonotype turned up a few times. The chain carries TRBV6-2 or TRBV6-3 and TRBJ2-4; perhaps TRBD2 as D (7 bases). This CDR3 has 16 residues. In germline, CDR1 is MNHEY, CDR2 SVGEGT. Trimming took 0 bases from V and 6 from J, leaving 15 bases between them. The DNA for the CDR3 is TGTGCCAGCAGTTACTCGATACCGGGGGGCGGAAACATTCAGTACTTC. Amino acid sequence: CASSYSIPGGGNIQYF.

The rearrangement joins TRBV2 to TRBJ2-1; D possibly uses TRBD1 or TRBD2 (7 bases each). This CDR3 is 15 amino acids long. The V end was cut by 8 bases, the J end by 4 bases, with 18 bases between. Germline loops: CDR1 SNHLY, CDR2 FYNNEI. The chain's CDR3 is CASQGEASGYNEQFF. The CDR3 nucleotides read TGTGCCAGCCAGGGGGAGGCTAGCGGTTACAATGAGCAGTTCTTC. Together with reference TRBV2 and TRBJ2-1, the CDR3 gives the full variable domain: EPEVTQTPSHQVTQMGQEVILRCVPISNHLYFYWYRQILGQKVEFLVSFYNNEISEKSEIFDDQFSVERPDGSNFTLKIRSTKLEDSAMYFCASQGEASGYNEQFFGPGTRLTVL.

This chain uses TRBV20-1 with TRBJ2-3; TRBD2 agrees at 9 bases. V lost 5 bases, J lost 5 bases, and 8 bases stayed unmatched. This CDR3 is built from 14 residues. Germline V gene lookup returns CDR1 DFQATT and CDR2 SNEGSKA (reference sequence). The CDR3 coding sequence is TGCAGTGCTCCACTACAGACTAGCGGAGATACGCAGTATTTT. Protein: CSAPLQTSGDTQYF.

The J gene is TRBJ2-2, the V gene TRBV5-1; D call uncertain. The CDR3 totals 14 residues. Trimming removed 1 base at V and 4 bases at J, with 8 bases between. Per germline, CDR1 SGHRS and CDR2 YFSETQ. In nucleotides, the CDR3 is TGCGCCAGCAGCTTGCCAACCTCCACCGGGGAGCTGTTTTTT. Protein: CASSLPTSTGELFF. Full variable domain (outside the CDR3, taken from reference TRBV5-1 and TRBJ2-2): KAGVTQTPRYLIKTRGQQVTLSCSPISGHRSVSWYQQTPGQGLQFLFEYFSETQRNKGNFPGRFSGRQFSNSRSEMNVSTLELGDSALYLCASSLPTSTGELFFGEGSRLTVL.

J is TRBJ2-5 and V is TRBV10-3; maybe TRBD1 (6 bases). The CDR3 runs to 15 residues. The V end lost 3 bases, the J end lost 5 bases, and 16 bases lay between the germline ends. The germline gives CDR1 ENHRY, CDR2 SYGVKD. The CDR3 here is CAISENRVSVETQYF. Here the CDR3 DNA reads TGTGCCATCAGTGAAAACAGGGTTTCGGTGGAGACCCAGTACTTC.

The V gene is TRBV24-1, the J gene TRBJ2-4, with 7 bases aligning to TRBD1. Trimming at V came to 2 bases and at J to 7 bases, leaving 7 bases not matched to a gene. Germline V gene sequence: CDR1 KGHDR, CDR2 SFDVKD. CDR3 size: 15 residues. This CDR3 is CATSDSDRLGNIQYF. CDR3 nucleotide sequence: TGTGCCACCAGTGATTCGGACAGGCTTGGGAACATTCAGTACTTC.

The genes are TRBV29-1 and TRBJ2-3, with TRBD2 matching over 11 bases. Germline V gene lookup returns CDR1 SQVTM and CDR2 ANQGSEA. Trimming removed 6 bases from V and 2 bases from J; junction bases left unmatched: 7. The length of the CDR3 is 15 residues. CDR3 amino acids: CSVVPGLAVTDTQYF. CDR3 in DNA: TGCAGCGTCGTACCGGGACTAGCGGTCACAGATACGCAGTATTTT.

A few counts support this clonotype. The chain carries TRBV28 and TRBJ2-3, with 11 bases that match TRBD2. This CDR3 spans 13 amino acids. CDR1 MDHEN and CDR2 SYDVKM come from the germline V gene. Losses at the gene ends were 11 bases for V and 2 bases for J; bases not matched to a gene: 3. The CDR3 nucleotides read TGTGCCCATAGCGGGGGGGACACAGATACGCAGTATTTT. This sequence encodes CAHSGGDTDTQYF.

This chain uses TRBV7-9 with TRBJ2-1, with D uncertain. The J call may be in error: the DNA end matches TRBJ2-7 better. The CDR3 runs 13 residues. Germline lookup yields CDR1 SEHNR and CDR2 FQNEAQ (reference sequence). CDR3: CASSPLRTYEQYF. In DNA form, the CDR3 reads TGTGCCAGCAGCCCTTTGCGGACCTACGAGCAGTACTTC.